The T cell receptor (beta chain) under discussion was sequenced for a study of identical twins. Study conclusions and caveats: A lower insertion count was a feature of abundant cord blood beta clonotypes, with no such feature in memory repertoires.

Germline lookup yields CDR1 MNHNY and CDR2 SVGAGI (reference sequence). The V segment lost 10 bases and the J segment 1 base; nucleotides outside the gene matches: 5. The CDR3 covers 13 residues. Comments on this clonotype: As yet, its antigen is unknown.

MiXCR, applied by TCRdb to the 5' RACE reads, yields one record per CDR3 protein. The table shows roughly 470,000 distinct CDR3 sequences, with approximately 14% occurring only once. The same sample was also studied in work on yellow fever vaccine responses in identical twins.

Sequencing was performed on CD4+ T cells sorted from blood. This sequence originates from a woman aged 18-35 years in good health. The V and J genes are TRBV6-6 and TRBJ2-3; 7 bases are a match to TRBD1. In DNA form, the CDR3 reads TGTGCCACCTCCGGGACAGGCACAGATACGCAGTATTTT. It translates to CATSGTGTDTQYF.